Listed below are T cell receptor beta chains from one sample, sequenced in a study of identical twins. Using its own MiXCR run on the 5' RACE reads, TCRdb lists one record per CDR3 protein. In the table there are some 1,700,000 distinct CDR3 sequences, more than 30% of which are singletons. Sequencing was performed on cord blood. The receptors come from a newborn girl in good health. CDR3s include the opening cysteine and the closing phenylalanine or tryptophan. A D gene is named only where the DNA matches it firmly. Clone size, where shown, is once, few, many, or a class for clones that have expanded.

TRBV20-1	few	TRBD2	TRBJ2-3	TGCGCACTTAAATTTATCCGTAGCGGGAGGGGGGATACGCAGTATTTT	CALKFIRSGRGDTQYF
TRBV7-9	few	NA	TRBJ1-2	TGTGCCAGCAGCTTGATCGGCAGGGTGAACTATGGCTACACCTTC	CASSLIGRVNYGYTF
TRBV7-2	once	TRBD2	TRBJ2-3	TGTGCCAGCAACCCACTAGCGGGAGGGCCAGATACGCAGTATTTT	CASNPLAGGPDTQYF
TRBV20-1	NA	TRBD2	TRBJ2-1	TGCAGTGCTCCCGGACTAGCGGGAGCGTATGAGCAGTTCTTC	CSAPGLAGAYEQFF
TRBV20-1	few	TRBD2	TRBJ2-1	TGCACCGTAAGGGTCGGGGGGGAATACAATGAGCAGTTCTTC	CTVRVGGEYNEQFF
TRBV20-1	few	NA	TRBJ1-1	TGCAGTGCTAACCGACAGGTTTACACTGAAGCTTTCTTT	CSANRQVYTEAFF
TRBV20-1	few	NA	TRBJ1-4	TGCAGTGCTAGAACTAATGAAAAACTGTTTTTT	CSARTNEKLFF
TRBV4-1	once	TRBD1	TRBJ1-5	TGCGCCAGCAGCCAAGGGGCGGCCAGGGGGCGCGGTCAGCCCCAGCATTTT	CASSQGAARGRGQPQHF
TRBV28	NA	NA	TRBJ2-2	TGTGCCAGCAGTTCTGGACTAAAGAACACCGGGGAGCTGTTTTTT	CASSSGLKNTGELFF
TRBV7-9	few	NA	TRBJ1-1	TGTGCCAGCAACCGGGGGCGCCTCACTGAAGCTTTCTTT	CASNRGRLTEAFF
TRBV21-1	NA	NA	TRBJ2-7	TGTGCCAGCAGCATACCCAAAAGGGACCGCTTCTCCTACGAGCAGTACTTC	CASSIPKRDRFSYEQYF
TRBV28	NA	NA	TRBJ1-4	TGTGCCAGCAGCCCCAGGTGGAGGAAACTGTTTTTT	CASSPRWRKLFF
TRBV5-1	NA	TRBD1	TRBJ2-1	TGCGCCAGCAGCCCCGACAGGGGGCGCGGTAATGAGCAGTTCTTC	CASSPDRGRGNEQFF
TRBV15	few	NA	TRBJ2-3	TGTGCCACCAGCAGAGATGCGAATACGCAGTATTTT	CATSRDANTQYF
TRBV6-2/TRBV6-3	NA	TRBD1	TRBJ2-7	TGTGCCAGCAGTAGGGGACAGTTGACCTACGAGCAGTACTTC	CASSRGQLTYEQYF
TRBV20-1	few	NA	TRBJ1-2	TGCAGTGCTAGAGCCAGGGGTGGCTACACCTTC	CSARARGGYTF
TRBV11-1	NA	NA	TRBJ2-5	TGTGCCAGCAGCTTAGGGCACAGGGCCTCGTACCAAGAGACCCAGTACTTC	CASSLGHRASYQETQYF
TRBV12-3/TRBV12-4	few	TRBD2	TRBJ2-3	TGTGCCAGCAGTCAAGGGGGACTAGGTACAGATACGCAGTATTTT	CASSQGGLGTDTQYF
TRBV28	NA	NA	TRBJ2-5	TGTGCCAGCAGTTTACCCAGGGAAGAGACCCAGTACTTC	CASSLPREETQYF
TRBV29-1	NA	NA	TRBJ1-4	TGCAGCGTTGCAAGGATGGGTGAAAAACTGTTTTTT	CSVARMGEKLFF
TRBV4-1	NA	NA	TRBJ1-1	TGCGCCAGCAGCCAAGACTTAGTTATGAACACTGAAGCTTTCTTT	CASSQDLVMNTEAFF
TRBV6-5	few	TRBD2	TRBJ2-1	TGTGCCAGCAGTTCCTCTGGACTAGTCCACAATGAGCAGTTCTTC	CASSSSGLVHNEQFF
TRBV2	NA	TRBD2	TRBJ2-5	TGTGCCAGCAGAAAAGGACTAGCGGATGGGACCCAGTACTTC	CASRKGLADGTQYF
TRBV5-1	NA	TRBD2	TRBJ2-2	TGCGCCAGCAGCTTGACTAGCGGGAGGTCTTACACCGGGGAGCTGTTTTTT	CASSLTSGRSYTGELFF
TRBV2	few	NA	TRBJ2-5	TGTGCCAGCAGCGCCCTCGTTATAGGTGAGCAGTACTTC	CASSALVIGEQYF
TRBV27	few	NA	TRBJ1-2	TGTGCCACCTCCGGTGGCAGGGGATATGGCTACACCTTC	CATSGGRGYGYTF
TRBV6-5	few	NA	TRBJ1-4	TGTGCCAGCCAATCGAGGCCCTTGAATGAAAAACTGTTTTTT	CASQSRPLNEKLFF
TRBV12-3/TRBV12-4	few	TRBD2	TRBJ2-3	TGTGCCAGCCCACCCCGACTAGCGGAGTACACAGATACGCAGTATTTT	CASPPRLAEYTDTQYF
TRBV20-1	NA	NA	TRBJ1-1	TGCAGTGCTCCGACGACGGTGAACACTGAAGCTTTCTTT	CSAPTTVNTEAFF
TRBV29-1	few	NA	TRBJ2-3	TGCAGCGCCGGACTCTACACAGATACGCAGTATTTT	CSAGLYTDTQYF
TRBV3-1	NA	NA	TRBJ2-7	TGTGCCAGCAGCCAAAGGGACTGGAGCTCCTACAATGAGCAGTACTTC	CASSQRDWSSYNEQYF
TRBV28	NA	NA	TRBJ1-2	TGTGCCAGCAGTTTTGGGGGCGCTGGCTACACCTTC	CASSFGGAGYTF
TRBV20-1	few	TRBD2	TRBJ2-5	TGCAGTTACACCCCGGGACTAGCGGGAGTGGAGACCCAGTACTTC	CSYTPGLAGVETQYF
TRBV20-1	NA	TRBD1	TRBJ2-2	TGCAGTGCTATAGGATTAGGGGGCCCTCTCACCGGGGAGCTGTTTTTT	CSAIGLGGPLTGELFF
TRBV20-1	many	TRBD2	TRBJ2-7	TGCAGACCAAGTTTCAGACTAGCGTACGAGCAGTACTTC	CRPSFRLAYEQYF
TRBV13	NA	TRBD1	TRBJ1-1	TGTGCCAGCAGCTTCAGACAGGGAAGGGCTGAAGCTTTCTTT	CASSFRQGRAEAFF
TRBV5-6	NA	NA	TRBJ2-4	TGTGCCAGCAGTCAAGAGTGGGTGGTGGGAAACATTCAGTACTTC	CASSQEWVVGNIQYF
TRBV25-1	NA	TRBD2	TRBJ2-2	TGTGCCAGCAGTGAACTGCTAGCGGGTAACACCGGGGAGCTGTTTTTT	CASSELLAGNTGELFF
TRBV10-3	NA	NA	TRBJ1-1	TGTGCCATCAGTGAAGCGGCCAAGAACACTGAAGCTTTCTTT	CAISEAAKNTEAFF
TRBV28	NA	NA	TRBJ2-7	TGCGCCACCGCCTTAGCGGTATACAATGAGCAGTACTTC	CATALAVYNEQYF
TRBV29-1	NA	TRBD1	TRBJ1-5	TGCAGCGTGTTGACAGGGGTCAATCAGCCCCAGCATTTT	CSVLTGVNQPQHF
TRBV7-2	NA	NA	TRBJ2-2	TGTGCCACCCTACAGGGCCTATCCAACACCGGGGAGCTGTTTTTT	CATLQGLSNTGELFF
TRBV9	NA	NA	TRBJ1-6	TGTGCCAGCAACCGGACACCTGGTAATTCACCCCTCCACTTT	CASNRTPGNSPLHF
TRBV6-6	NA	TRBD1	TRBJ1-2	TGTGCCAGCAGCCTAGGACAGGGAAGGGTCTATGGCTACACCTTC	CASSLGQGRVYGYTF
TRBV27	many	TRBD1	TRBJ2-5	TGTGCCAGCAGTTGGGACAGGGGAGAGACCCAGTACTTC	CASSWDRGETQYF
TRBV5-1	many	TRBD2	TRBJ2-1	TGTGCCAGCAGCCCGCTAGCGGGGGACTACAATGAGCAGTTCTTC	CASSPLAGDYNEQFF
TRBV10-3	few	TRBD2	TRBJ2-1	TGTGCCATCAGTGGGGGGACTAGCGCCTACAATGAGCAGTTCTTC	CAISGGTSAYNEQFF
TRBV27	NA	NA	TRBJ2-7	TGTGCCAGCAGTTCGACAGCTACTTCCTACGAGCAGTACTTC	CASSSTATSYEQYF
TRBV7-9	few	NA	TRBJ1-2	TGTGCCAGCAGCTCCCTTGAACCTGTCCAGGGGTTGGAAGGGTATGGCTACACCTTC	CASSSLEPVQGLEGYGYTF
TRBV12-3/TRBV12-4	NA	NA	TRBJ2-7	TGTGCCAGCAGGCTTGACAGTCCCTACGAGCAGAACTTC	CASRLDSPYEQNF
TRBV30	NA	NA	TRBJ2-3	TGTGCCTGGAGTGTAGCAAGAAGCTCTAGCACAGATACGCAGTATTTT	CAWSVARSSSTDTQYF
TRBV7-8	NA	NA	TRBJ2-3	TGTGCCAGCAGCTCCTGGGGGACTAGCACAGATACGCAGTATTTT	CASSSWGTSTDTQYF
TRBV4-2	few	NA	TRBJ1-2	TGTGCCAGCAGCCAAGATGGCGGGGGCTACACCTTC	CASSQDGGGYTF
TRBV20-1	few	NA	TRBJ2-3	TGCAGTGCTCCCTCCCGCTCAGATACGCAGTATTTT	CSAPSRSDTQYF
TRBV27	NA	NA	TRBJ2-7	TGTGCCAGCAGTTGGCGGGGTACAGGGATCTACTACGAGCAGTACTTC	CASSWRGTGIYYEQYF
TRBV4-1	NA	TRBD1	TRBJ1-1	TGCGCCAGCAGCCGCCCCACAGGGGGCACTGAAGCTTTCTTT	CASSRPTGGTEAFF
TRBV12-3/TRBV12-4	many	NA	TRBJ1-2	TGTGCCAGCAGTTTAGGCGTCGGGGGCGGCTACACCTTC	CASSLGVGGGYTF